These 13 T cell receptor beta chains were all obtained from the same sample, sequenced in a study of shared clonotypes between healthy human individuals. Using immunoSEQ multiplex PCR, the repertoire was profiled, and TCRdb retains in-frame clones only, with some absent. The table includes 2 million to 2.5 million clones, 90% to 95% detected once. The sample was naive CD4+ T cells from PBMCs. Subset reported: CD45RA+ positively selected. The receptors shown here come from a man between 18 and 35 years old in good health. Some clones in this sample may be carry-over from other donors' samples.

The chain joins TRBV11-2 to TRBJ2-2, with 9 bases fitting TRBD1. Looked up from germline, CDR1 is SGHAT and CDR2 is FQNNGV. The junction had 7 bases not matched to a gene; V was cut back by 5 bases and J by 6 bases. The length of the CDR3 is 15 residues. The CDR3 DNA reads TGTGCCAGCAGCCCAAGATGGACAGGGGCCGGGGAGCTGTTTTTT. Amino acid sequence: CASSPRWTGAGELFF. The complete variable domain, with remaining parts taken from reference TRBV11-2 and TRBJ2-2, reads EAGVAQSPRYKIIEKRQSVAFWCNPISGHATLYWYQQILGQGPKLLIQFQNNGVVDDSQLPKDRFSAERLKGVDSTLKIQPAKLEDSAVYLCASSPRWTGAGELFFGEGSRLTVL.

Concerning this clone: A read error may produce the germline difference seen at one junction end. In DNA form, the CDR3 reads TGTGCCAGCAGTTCCTTCCAACAGAGGTTGAGCTTC. Protein product: CASSSFQQRLSF. The chain uses TRBV28 and TRBJ2-7, with D hard to call. Germline V CDR1 and CDR2: MDHEN, SYDVKM. This CDR3 is 12 amino acids long.

V is TRBV11-2 and J is TRBJ2-1; 9 nucleotides match TRBD2. Germline V gene lookup returns CDR1 SGHAT and CDR2 FQNNGV. The CDR3 has 18 amino acids. V dropped 6 bases and J dropped 0; count of bases not matched to a gene: 12. CDR3 in amino acids: CASRGSGRLDSSYNEQFF. The CDR3 region has the DNA TGTGCCAGCAGAGGTAGCGGGAGATTGGATAGCTCCTACAATGAGCAGTTCTTC. Together with reference TRBV11-2 and TRBJ2-1, the CDR3 gives the full variable domain: EAGVAQSPRYKIIEKRQSVAFWCNPISGHATLYWYQQILGQGPKLLIQFQNNGVVDDSQLPKDRFSAERLKGVDSTLKIQPAKLEDSAVYLCASRGSGRLDSSYNEQFFGPGTRLTVL.

Here the CDR3 reads CASSIDGKGELFF. The CDR3 DNA reads as TGCGCCAGCAGCATCGACGGTAAAGGGGAGCTGTTTTTT. V gene TRBV5-1 combines with J gene TRBJ2-2; the D is unclear. Trimming took 4 bases from V and 8 from J, leaving 12 bases between them. Germline V gene lookup returns CDR1 SGHRS and CDR2 YFSETQ. CDR3 length equals 13 residues.

The chain links TRBV7-3 to TRBJ2-7; no firm D call. The CDR3 covers 13 residues. V was cut by 4 bases and J by 6 bases, with 13 bases left in between. Germline assignment: CDR1 SGHTA and CDR2 FQGTGA. CDR3 in DNA: TGTGCCAGCAGCTCCCAAGACAACGGCGAGCAGTACTTC. This gives the protein CASSSQDNGEQYF.

This clone was counted a few times. This chain joins TRBV11-1 and TRBJ2-3, with no clear D. Looked up from germline, CDR1 is SGHAT and CDR2 is FQDESV (reference sequence). This CDR3 has 14 residues. Trimming took 3 bases from V and 1 from J, leaving 8 bases between them. Here the CDR3 DNA reads TGTGCCAGCAGCTTGGTTTTCGGCACAGATACGCAGTATTTT. Translating gives CASSLVFGTDTQYF.

This rearrangement joins TRBV19 to TRBJ2-5; 7 bases align to TRBD1. The CDR3 extends over 13 amino acids. Germline CDR1 is LNHDA and CDR2 is SQIVND (reference sequence). Germline trimming cut 5 bases from V and 6 bases from J; bases unmatched to any gene: 6. CDR3 nucleotides: TGTGCCAGTAGTCCGAACAGGGGACAGACCCAGTACTTC. Protein product: CASSPNRGQTQYF.

The chain uses TRBV18 and TRBJ1-1; a weak D match, TRBD1 (6 bases). Germline V gives CDR1 KGHSH, CDR2 LQKENI. Trimming took 5 bases from V and 5 from J, leaving 18 bases between them. This CDR3 is built from 15 residues. The CDR3 spells CASSDNLGGRTEAFF. The CDR3 coding sequence is TGTGCCAGCTCAGATAATCTGGGGGGCCGGACTGAAGCTTTCTTT. The whole variable domain, filled in from reference TRBV18 and TRBJ1-1, reads NAGVMQNPRHLVRRRGQEARLRCSPMKGHSHVYWYRQLPEEGLKFMVYLQKENIIDESGMPKERFSAEFPKEGPSILRIQQVVRGDSAAYFCASSDNLGGRTEAFFGQGTRLTVV.

J is TRBJ2-1 and V is TRBV30, with D tentatively TRBD2 (5 bases). Germline CDR1 is GTSNPN and CDR2 is SVGIG (reference sequence). With 2 bases removed from V and 0 bases from J, the gap between germline ends came to 11 bases. The length of the CDR3 is 15 residues. The CDR3 sequence is CAWSTRRSSYNEQFF. The CDR3 DNA sequence: TGTGCCTGGAGTACTCGGAGGAGCTCCTACAATGAGCAGTTCTTC.

The chain joins TRBV2 to TRBJ1-3; the match to TRBD1 covers 9 bases. J gave up 4 bases and V 6 bases, and 7 bases lay outside the gene matches. This CDR3 is 15 amino acids long. Per germline, CDR1 SNHLY and CDR2 FYNNEI. CDR3 sequence (DNA): TGTGCCAGCAGCTTTACAGGGGGCGCGGGAAACACCATATATTTT. Translation: CASSFTGGAGNTIYF.

This chain links TRBV6-1 with TRBJ2-7; TRBD1 matches at 7 bases. There are 15 residues in the CDR3. The junction had 13 bases not matched to a gene; V was cut back by 4 bases and J by 7 bases. Germline V lookup: CDR1 MNHNS, CDR2 SASEGT. The CDR3 DNA sequence: TGTGCCAGCAGTGGCCGACAGGGTTCCCCCCGGGAGCAGTACTTC. Translated: CASSGRQGSPREQYF.

The V call is TRBV28, the J call TRBJ1-3; the D gene is possibly TRBD1 (5 bases). Trimming took 0 bases from V and 4 from J, leaving 13 bases between them. The germline V gene has CDR1 MDHEN and CDR2 SYDVKM. The CDR3 loop spans 16 amino acids. The CDR3 region has the DNA TGTGCCAGCAGTTTATGGGGGGGATCGTACGGAAACACCATATATTTT. It is translated as CASSLWGGSYGNTIYF.

The rearrangement uses TRBV25-1 and TRBJ2-5, with TRBD1 matching 10 bases. The junction had 4 bases not matched to a gene; V was cut back by 6 bases and J by 3 bases. Germline assignment: CDR1 MGHDK and CDR2 SYGVNS. This CDR3 region has 14 residues. The CDR3 protein is CASSRQGAKETQYF. The CDR3 DNA follows: TGTGCCAGCAGCCGACAGGGGGCGAAAGAGACCCAGTACTTC.